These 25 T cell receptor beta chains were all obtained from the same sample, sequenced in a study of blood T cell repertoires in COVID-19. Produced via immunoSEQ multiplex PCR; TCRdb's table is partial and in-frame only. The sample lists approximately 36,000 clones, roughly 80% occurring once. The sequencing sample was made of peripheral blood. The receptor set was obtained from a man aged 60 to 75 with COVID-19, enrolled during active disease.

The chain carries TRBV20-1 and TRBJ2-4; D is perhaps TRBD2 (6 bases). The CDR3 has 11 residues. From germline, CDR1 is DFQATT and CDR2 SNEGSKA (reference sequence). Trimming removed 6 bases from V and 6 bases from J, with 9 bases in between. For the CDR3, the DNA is TGCAGTGCCGGGGGAGGAAACATTCAGTACTTC. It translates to CSAGGGNIQYF.

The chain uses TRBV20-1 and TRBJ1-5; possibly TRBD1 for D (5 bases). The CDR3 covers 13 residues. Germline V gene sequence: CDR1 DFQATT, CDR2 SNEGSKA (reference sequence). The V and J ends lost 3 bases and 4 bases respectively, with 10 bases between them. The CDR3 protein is CSASPRDNQPQHF. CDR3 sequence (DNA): TGCAGTGCTAGTCCCAGGGATAATCAGCCCCAGCATTTT.

In nucleotides, the CDR3 is TGCAGCGTTGACGGACTAGCGGGTTACAATGAGCAGTTCTTC. Its translation is CSVDGLAGYNEQFF. The chain combines TRBV29-1 with TRBJ2-1, with 11 bases aligning to TRBD2. V trimming: 3 bases; J trimming: 4 bases; junction bases outside the gene matches: 2. CDR3 length: 14 residues. CDR1 is SQVTM, CDR2 ANQGSEA, per germline.

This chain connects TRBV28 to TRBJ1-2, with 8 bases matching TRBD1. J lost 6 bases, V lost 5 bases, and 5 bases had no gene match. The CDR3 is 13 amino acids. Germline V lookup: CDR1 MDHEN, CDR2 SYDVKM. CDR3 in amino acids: CASSTWTGHGYTF. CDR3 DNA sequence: TGTGCCAGCAGTACTTGGACAGGGCATGGCTACACCTTC.

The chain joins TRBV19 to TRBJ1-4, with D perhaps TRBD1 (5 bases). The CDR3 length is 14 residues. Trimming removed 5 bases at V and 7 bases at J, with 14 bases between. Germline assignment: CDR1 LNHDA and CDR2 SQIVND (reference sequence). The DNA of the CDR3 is TGTGCCAGTAGTCCCCAAGGGAGGGGTGAAAAACTGTTTTTT. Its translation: CASSPQGRGEKLFF.

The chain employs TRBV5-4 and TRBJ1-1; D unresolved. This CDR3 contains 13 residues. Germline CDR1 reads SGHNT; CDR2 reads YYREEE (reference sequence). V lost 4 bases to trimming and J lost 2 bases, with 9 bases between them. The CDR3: CASSIGHNTEAFF. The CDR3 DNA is TGTGCCAGCAGCATCGGTCACAACACTGAAGCTTTCTTT.

The DNA for the CDR3 is TGTGCCACCAGCAGAGGGGCAGGGGTTAATGAAAAACTGTTTTTT. This gives the protein CATSRGAGVNEKLFF. The V and J genes are TRBV15 and TRBJ1-4; D perhaps matches TRBD1 (6 bases). CDR1 and CDR2 from the germline V gene are LNHNV and YYDKDF (reference sequence). This CDR3 has 15 amino acids. The germline V and J ends were trimmed by 1 base and 4 bases, with 10 bases remaining between them. Together with reference TRBV15 and TRBJ1-4, the CDR3 gives the full variable domain: DAMVIQNPRYQVTQFGKPVTLSCSQTLNHNVMYWYQQKSSQAPKLLFHYYDKDFNNEADTPDNFQSRRPNTSFCFLDIRSPGLGDTAMYLCATSRGAGVNEKLFFGSGTQLSVL.

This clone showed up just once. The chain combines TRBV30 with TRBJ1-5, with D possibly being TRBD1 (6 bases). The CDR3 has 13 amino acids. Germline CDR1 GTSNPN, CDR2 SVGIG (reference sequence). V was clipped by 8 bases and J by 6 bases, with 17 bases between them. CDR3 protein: CASEGGPGQPQHF. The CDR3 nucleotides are TGTGCCAGTGAGGGGGGGCCGGGTCAGCCCCAGCATTTT. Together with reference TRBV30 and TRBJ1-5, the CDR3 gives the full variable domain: SQTIHQWPATLVQPVGSPLSLECTVEGTSNPNLYWYRQAAGRGLQLLFYSVGIGQISSEVPQNLSASRPQDRQFILSSKKLLLSDSGFYLCASEGGPGQPQHFGDGTRLSIL.

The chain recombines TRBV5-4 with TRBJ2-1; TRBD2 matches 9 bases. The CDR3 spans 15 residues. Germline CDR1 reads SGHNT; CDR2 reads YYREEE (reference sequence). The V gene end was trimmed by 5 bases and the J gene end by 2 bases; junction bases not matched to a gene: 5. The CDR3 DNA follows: TGTGCCAGCAGGGAACTAGCGGGTACCTACAATGAGCAGTTCTTC. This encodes CASRELAGTYNEQFF.

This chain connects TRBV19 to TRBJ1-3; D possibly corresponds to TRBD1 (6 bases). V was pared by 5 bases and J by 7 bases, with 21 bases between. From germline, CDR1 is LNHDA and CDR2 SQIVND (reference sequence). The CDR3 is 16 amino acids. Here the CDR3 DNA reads TGTGCCAGTAGTCGGGGAACAGGGATTGCGGAGAACACCATATATTTT. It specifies CASSRGTGIAENTIYF.

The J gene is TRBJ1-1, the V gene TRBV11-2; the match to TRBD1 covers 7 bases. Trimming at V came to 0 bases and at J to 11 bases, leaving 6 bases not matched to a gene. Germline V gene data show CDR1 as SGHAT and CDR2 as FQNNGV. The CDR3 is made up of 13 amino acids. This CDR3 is CASSLESQGEAFF. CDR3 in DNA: TGTGCCAGCAGCTTAGAATCCCAGGGGGAGGCTTTCTTT.

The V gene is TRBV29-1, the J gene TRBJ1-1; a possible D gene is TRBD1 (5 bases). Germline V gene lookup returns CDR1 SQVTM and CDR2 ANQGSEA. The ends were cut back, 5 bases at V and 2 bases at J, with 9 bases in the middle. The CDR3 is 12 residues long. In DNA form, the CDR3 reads TGCAGCGTTTGGGGGGTTAACACTGAAGCTTTCTTT. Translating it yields CSVWGVNTEAFF.

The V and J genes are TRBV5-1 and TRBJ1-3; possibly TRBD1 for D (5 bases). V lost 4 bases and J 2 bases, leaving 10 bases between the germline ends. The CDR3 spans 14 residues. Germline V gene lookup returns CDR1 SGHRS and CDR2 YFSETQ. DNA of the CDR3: TGCGCCAGCAGCCAGGGAGGAGCTGGAAACACCATATATTTT. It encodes CASSQGGAGNTIYF. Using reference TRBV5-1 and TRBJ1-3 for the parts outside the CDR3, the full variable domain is KAGVTQTPRYLIKTRGQQVTLSCSPISGHRSVSWYQQTPGQGLQFLFEYFSETQRNKGNFPGRFSGRQFSNSRSEMNVSTLELGDSALYLCASSQGGAGNTIYFGEGSWLTVV.

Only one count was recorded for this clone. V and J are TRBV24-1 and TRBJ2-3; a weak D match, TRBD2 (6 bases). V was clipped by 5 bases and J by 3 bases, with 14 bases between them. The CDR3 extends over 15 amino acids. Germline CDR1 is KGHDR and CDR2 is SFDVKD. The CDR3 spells CATSAPAEGTDTQYF. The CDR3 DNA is TGTGCCACCAGTGCCCCCGCGGAGGGGACAGATACGCAGTATTTT.

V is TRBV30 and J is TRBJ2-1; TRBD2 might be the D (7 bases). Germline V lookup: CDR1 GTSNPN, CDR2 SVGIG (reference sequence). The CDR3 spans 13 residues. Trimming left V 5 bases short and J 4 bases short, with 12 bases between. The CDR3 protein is CAWGRGAYNEQFF. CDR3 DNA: TGTGCCTGGGGTCGGGGGGCTTACAATGAGCAGTTCTTC.

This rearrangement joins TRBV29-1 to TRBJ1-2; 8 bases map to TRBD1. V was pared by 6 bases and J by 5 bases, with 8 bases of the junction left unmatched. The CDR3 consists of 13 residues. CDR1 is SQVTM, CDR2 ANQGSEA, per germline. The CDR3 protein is CSVRTGRGYGYTF. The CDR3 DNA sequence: TGCAGCGTGCGGACAGGGAGGGGTTATGGCTACACCTTC.

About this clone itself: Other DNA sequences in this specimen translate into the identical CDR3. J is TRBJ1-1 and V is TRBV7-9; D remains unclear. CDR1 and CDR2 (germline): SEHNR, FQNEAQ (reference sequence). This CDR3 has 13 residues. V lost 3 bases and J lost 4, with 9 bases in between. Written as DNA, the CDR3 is TGTGCCAGCAGCTTCCAGGTGGGCACTGAAGCTTTCTTT. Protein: CASSFQVGTEAFF.

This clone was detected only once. DNA of the CDR3: TGTGCCAGCAGGCCAGGGGGAGGCACCGGGGAGCTGTTTTTT. Protein product: CASRPGGGTGELFF. This chain joins TRBV7-3 and TRBJ2-2; D might be TRBD1 (7 bases). The CDR3 runs to 14 residues. Germline lookup yields CDR1 SGHTA and CDR2 FQGTGA. V gave up 6 bases and J gave up 4 bases, with 12 bases separating them.

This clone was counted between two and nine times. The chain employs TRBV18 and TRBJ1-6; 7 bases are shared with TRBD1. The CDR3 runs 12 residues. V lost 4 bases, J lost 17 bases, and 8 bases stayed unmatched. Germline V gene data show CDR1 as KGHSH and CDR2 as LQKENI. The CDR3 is CASSLPGQSFHF. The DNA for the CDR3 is TGTGCCAGCTCACTGCCGGGACAGAGTTTCCACTTT.

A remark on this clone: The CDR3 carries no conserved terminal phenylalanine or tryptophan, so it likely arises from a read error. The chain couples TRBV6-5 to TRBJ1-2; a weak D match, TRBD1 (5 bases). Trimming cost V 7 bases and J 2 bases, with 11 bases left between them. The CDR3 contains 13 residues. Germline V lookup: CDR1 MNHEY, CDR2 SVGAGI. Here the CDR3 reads CASKAGGNYGYTL. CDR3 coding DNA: TGTGCCAGCAAGGCGGGGGGGAACTATGGCTACACCCTC.

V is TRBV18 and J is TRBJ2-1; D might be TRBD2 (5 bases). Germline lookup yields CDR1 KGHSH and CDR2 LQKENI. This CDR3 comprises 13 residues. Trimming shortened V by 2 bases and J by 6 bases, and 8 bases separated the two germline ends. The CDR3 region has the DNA TGTGCCAGCTCACCAGGCCTAGCCAATGAGCAGTTCTTC. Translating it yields CASSPGLANEQFF.

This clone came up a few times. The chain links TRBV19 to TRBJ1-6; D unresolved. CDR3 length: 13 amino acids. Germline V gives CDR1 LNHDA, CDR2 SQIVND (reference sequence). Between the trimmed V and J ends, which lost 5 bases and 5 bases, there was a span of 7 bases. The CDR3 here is CASSLLDNSPLHF. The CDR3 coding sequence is TGTGCCAGTAGTCTCCTTGATAATTCACCCCTCCACTTT.

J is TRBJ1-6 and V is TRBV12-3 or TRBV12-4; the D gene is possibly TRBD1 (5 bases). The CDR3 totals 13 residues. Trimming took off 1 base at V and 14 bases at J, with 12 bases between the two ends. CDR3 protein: CASSLDPGQALHF. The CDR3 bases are TGTGCCAGCAGTTTAGACCCAGGGCAGGCCCTCCACTTT.

The CDR3 nucleotides are TGTGCCAGCAGCTTAGGAGGGACAGGGAACCAGCCCCAGCATTTT. This gives the protein CASSLGGTGNQPQHF. The rearrangement links TRBV7-2 to TRBJ1-5; 9 bases are shared with TRBD1. The CDR3 covers 15 residues. Germline CDR1 is SGHTA and CDR2 is FQGNSA. Trimming at V came to 1 base and at J to 7 bases, leaving 5 bases not matched to a gene.

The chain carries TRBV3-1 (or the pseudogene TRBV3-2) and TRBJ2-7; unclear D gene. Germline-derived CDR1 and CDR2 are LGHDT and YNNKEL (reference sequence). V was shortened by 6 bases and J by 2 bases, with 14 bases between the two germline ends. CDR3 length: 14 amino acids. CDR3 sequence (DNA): TGTGCCAGCAGGTCCCAGGATCCCCCCTACGAGCAGTACTTC. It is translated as CASRSQDPPYEQYF.